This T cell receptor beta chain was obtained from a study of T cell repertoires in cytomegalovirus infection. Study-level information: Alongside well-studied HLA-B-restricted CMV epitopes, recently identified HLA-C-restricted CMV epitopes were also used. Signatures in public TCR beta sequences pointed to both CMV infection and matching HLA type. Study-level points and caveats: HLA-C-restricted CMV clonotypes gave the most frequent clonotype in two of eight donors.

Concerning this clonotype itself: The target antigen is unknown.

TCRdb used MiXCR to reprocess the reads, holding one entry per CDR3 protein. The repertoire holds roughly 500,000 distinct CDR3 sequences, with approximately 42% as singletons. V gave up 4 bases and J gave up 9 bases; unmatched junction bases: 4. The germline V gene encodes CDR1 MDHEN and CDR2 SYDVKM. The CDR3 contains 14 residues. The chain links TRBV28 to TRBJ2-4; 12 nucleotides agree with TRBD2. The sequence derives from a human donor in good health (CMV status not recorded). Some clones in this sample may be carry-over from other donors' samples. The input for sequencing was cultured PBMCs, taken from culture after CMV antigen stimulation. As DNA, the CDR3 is TGTGCCAGCAGTTCCACTAGCGGGGGGATCATTCAGTACTTC. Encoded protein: CASSSTSGGIIQYF.